These 31 T cell receptor beta chains came from one sample sequenced in a study of PD-1 blockade in classical Hodgkin lymphoma. The assay was immunoSEQ multiplex PCR, and TCRdb's table has in-frame clones only and misses some. The sample yields under 20,000 clones, over 60% seen once. Sample time point: cycle 4 day 1 (C4D1), after six to seven weeks of nivolumab. All trial patients relapsed after autologous stem cell transplantation. The sequencing here drew on peripheral blood mononuclear cells (PBMCs), taken before the fourth cycle of nivolumab. The source of these receptors is a human donor with classical Hodgkin lymphoma.

This clone was found a few times. V gene TRBV2 combines with J gene TRBJ1-2, with no clear D. From germline, CDR1 is SNHLY and CDR2 FYNNEI. The CDR3 has 15 residues. Between the trimmed V and J ends, which lost 7 bases and 4 bases, there was a span of 19 bases. The CDR3 DNA reads as TGTGCCAGCACCGGATCCCCCCAGAGCTTCTATGGCTACACCTTC. It is translated as CASTGSPQSFYGYTF.

This clone is medium-sized in the sample. The genes are TRBV30 and TRBJ2-7, with 10 nucleotides matching TRBD2. Germline values: CDR1 GTSNPN, CDR2 SVGIG (reference sequence). The CDR3 extends over 14 amino acids. V shed 0 bases and J 5 bases; nucleotides not matched to a gene: 4. Here the CDR3 reads CAWSVRTSGNEQYF. The CDR3 DNA reads TGTGCCTGGAGTGTTAGGACTAGCGGTAACGAGCAGTACTTC.

The table lists this clone with a count of one. The chain is built from TRBV19 and TRBJ1-2; D not resolved. CDR1 is LNHDA and CDR2 is SQIVND in the germline V gene (reference sequence). V dropped 5 bases and J dropped 3 bases, with 16 bases sitting between them. The CDR3 runs 15 residues. The CDR3 sequence is CASSFLDTEYYGYTF. The CDR3 DNA reads as TGTGCCAGTAGTTTTTTAGATACAGAGTACTATGGCTACACCTTC.

This chain uses TRBV7-2 with TRBJ1-2; 10 nucleotides align to TRBD1. The CDR3 consists of 15 residues. V was clipped by 5 bases and J by 5 bases; unmatched bases: 8. Germline V gene lookup returns CDR1 SGHTA and CDR2 FQGNSA. The CDR3 here is CASSAGQGVTYGYTF. As DNA, the CDR3 is TGTGCCAGCAGCGCCGGACAGGGGGTTACGTATGGCTACACCTTC.

The gene calls are TRBV18 and TRBJ2-7, with 7 bases that match TRBD1. The CDR3 is 14 amino acids. Trimming removed 6 bases from V and 2 bases from J; junction bases left unmatched: 7. Germline loops: CDR1 KGHSH, CDR2 LQKENI. The CDR3 reads CASSPRQGPYEQYF. The CDR3 DNA is TGTGCCAGCTCCCCGAGACAGGGCCCCTACGAGCAGTACTTC. Using reference TRBV18 and TRBJ2-7 for the parts outside the CDR3, the full variable domain is NAGVMQNPRHLVRRRGQEARLRCSPMKGHSHVYWYRQLPEEGLKFMVYLQKENIIDESGMPKERFSAEFPKEGPSILRIQQVVRGDSAAYFCASSPRQGPYEQYFGPGTRLTVT.

CDR3: CASSSGLAGGETDTQYF. Here the CDR3 DNA reads TGTGCCAGCAGCTCTGGGCTAGCGGGAGGGGAGACAGATACGCAGTATTTT. The chain employs TRBV7-2 and TRBJ2-3; TRBD2 agrees at 12 bases. V lost 4 bases and J lost 3; bases outside the gene matches: 8. Germline lookup yields CDR1 SGHTA and CDR2 FQGNSA. This CDR3 comprises 17 residues.

CDR3 coding DNA: TGCAGCGTTGAAATTGGCCGTCCCTACGAGCAGTACTTC. This encodes CSVEIGRPYEQYF. The rearrangement uses TRBV29-1 and TRBJ2-7; D is ambiguous. Trimming took off 2 bases at V and 2 bases at J, with 10 bases between the two ends. The CDR3 has 13 amino acids. Germline lookup yields CDR1 SQVTM and CDR2 ANQGSEA.

This clone showed up just a few times. V is TRBV7-9 and J is TRBJ2-6; D remains unclear. The CDR3 extends over 15 amino acids. Germline V CDR1 and CDR2: SEHNR, FQNEAQ (reference sequence). V shed 1 base and J shed 1 base, with 5 bases lying between them. Here the CDR3 reads CASSLGPSGANVLTF. The CDR3, as DNA: TGTGCCAGCAGCTTAGGGCCTTCTGGGGCCAACGTCCTGACTTTC.

This clone was observed a few times. V and J are TRBV5-1 and TRBJ1-2, with 7 nucleotides matching TRBD1. Germline CDR1 reads SGHRS; CDR2 reads YFSETQ. The CDR3 is made up of 15 amino acids. The J segment lost 5 bases and the V segment lost 4 bases, leaving 11 bases of the junction unmatched. CDR3 protein: CASSQEPGQRYGYTF. The CDR3 nucleotides read TGCGCCAGCAGCCAAGAACCGGGACAGCGATATGGCTACACCTTC.

The rearrangement joins TRBV27 to TRBJ1-6, with D tentatively TRBD1 (5 bases). The germline gives CDR1 MNHEY, CDR2 SMNVEV (reference sequence). Trimming cost V 3 bases and J 6 bases, with 12 bases left between them. The CDR3 extends over 15 amino acids. DNA of the CDR3: TGTGCCAGCAGTTTTGAGATCGGGGCTAATTCACCCCTCCACTTT. It yields the protein CASSFEIGANSPLHF.

This clone was recorded a few times. The CDR3 reads CASSDLSNQPQHF. The DNA of the CDR3 is TGTGCCAGCAGTGACCTTAGCAATCAGCCCCAGCATTTT. The chain carries TRBV27 and TRBJ1-5, with unresolved D. V was clipped by 5 bases and J by 0 bases, with 5 bases between them. CDR1 MNHEY and CDR2 SMNVEV come from the germline V gene (reference sequence). The CDR3 is made up of 13 amino acids.

The CDR3 here is CAWTRGLQKRGGQETQYF. The CDR3 region has the DNA TGTGCCTGGACTAGGGGCCTCCAAAAGCGGGGGGGCCAAGAGACCCAGTACTTC. This chain links TRBV30 with TRBJ2-5; 10 bases agree with TRBD2. CDR1 and CDR2 from the germline V gene are GTSNPN and SVGIG (reference sequence). V shed 4 bases and J 1 base; nucleotides not matched to a gene: 15. The CDR3 is 18 residues long. The complete variable domain, with remaining parts taken from reference TRBV30 and TRBJ2-5, reads SQTIHQWPATLVQPVGSPLSLECTVEGTSNPNLYWYRQAAGRGLQLLFYSVGIGQISSEVPQNLSASRPQDRQFILSSKKLLLSDSGFYLCAWTRGLQKRGGQETQYFGPGTRLLVL.

The chain couples TRBV15 to TRBJ2-1; TRBD2 is a possible D gene (6 bases). Germline CDR1 reads LNHNV; CDR2 reads YYDKDF (reference sequence). This CDR3 is 11 amino acids long. Between the trimmed V and J ends, which lost 6 bases and 7 bases, there was a span of 7 bases. DNA for the CDR3: TGTGCCACCAGTCGGGAGAATGAGCAGTTCTTC. Encoded protein: CATSRENEQFF.

The sample holds one count of this clone. V is TRBV7-2 and J is TRBJ1-1; 7 nucleotides align to TRBD1. The CDR3 has 16 amino acids. Germline-derived CDR1 and CDR2 are SGHTA and FQGNSA. The J segment lost 0 bases and the V segment lost 1 base, leaving 5 bases of the junction unmatched. The CDR3 nucleotides are TGTGCCAGCAGCTTAGGGACAGGCTTCATGAACACTGAAGCTTTCTTT. It specifies CASSLGTGFMNTEAFF.

The chain has TRBV9 and TRBJ2-3; possible D gene TRBD1, 5 bases. The V and J ends lost 0 bases and 6 bases respectively, with 8 bases between them. Per germline, CDR1 SGDLS and CDR2 YYNGEE. CDR3 size: 13 residues. CDR3 sequence (DNA): TGTGCCAGCAGCGTAGAGGGGTCGGATACGCAGTATTTT. This codes for CASSVEGSDTQYF.

The J gene is TRBJ2-7, the V gene TRBV7-6; 8 bases are a match to TRBD1. Trimming removed 1 base from V and 2 bases from J; junction bases left unmatched: 4. Germline CDR1 reads SGHVS; CDR2 reads FNYEAQ. This CDR3 is built from 15 residues. In DNA form, the CDR3 reads TGTGCCAGCAGCTTAGTGGACAGGGCGGCCTACGAGCAGTACTTC. It yields the protein CASSLVDRAAYEQYF.

This clone occurred a few times. The rearrangement uses TRBV14 and TRBJ1-3, with a weak D call TRBD1 (6 bases). Per germline, CDR1 SGHDN and CDR2 FVKESK. Trimming shortened V by 0 bases and J by 3 bases, and 9 bases separated the two germline ends. CDR3 size: 15 residues. CDR3 amino acids: CASSQDTGFGNTIYF. DNA for the CDR3: TGTGCCAGCAGCCAAGACACAGGGTTTGGAAACACCATATATTTT.

The chain couples TRBV19 to TRBJ1-1; D may be TRBD1 (5 bases). Germline-derived CDR1 and CDR2 are LNHDA and SQIVND (reference sequence). V was cut by 7 bases and J by 4 bases, with 19 bases left in between. This CDR3 is built from 15 residues. The CDR3 is CASTRGDERSTEAFF. The CDR3 DNA sequence: TGTGCCAGTACAAGGGGAGACGAGAGGAGCACTGAAGCTTTCTTT. Supplemented by reference TRBV19 and TRBJ1-1, the full variable domain reads DGGITQSPKYLFRKEGQNVTLSCEQNLNHDAMYWYRQDPGQGLRLIYYSQIVNDFQKGDIAEGYSVSREKKESFPLTVTSAQKNPTAFYLCASTRGDERSTEAFFGQGTRLTVV.

V is TRBV2 and J is TRBJ1-2; D is unclear. The CDR3 length is 12 residues. V was trimmed by 1 base and J by 4 bases, leaving 4 bases between them. The V gene's germline CDR1 is SNHLY and CDR2 FYNNEI. CDR3 DNA: TGTGCCAGCAGTGAAGAACTCTATGGCTACACCTTC. Translation gives CASSEELYGYTF. Complete variable domain (other parts from reference TRBV2 and TRBJ1-2): EPEVTQTPSHQVTQMGQEVILRCVPISNHLYFYWYRQILGQKVEFLVSFYNNEISEKSEIFDDQFSVERPDGSNFTLKIRSTKLEDSAMYFCASSEELYGYTFGSGTRLTVV.

Remarks on this clone: An end of the junction does not agree with germline; a read error may underlie this. The V call is TRBV6-1, the J call TRBJ2-7, with D possibly TRBD1 on 6 matching bases. Germline V lookup: CDR1 MNHNS, CDR2 SASEGT. The CDR3 contains 15 residues. DNA for the CDR3: TGTGCCATCAGTGACCCGGACAGATTCGCCTACGAGCAGTACTTC. Protein: CAISDPDRFAYEQYF.

V and J are TRBV5-1 and TRBJ2-7, with D maybe TRBD1 (6 bases). V was trimmed by 6 bases and J by 0 bases, leaving 13 bases between them. The CDR3 is 14 residues long. The V gene's germline CDR1 is SGHRS and CDR2 YFSETQ. Here the CDR3 reads CASTRTDSSYEQYF. The CDR3 bases are TGCGCCAGCACCCGGACAGATTCCTCCTACGAGCAGTACTTC.

The J gene is TRBJ2-3, the V gene TRBV7-2, with 9 bases aligning to TRBD1. V shed 4 bases, J shed 7 bases, and the junction held 9 bases outside the gene matches. CDR3 length equals 15 residues. The germline gives CDR1 SGHTA, CDR2 FQGNSA. The CDR3 DNA follows: TGTGCCAGCAGCTATATATTGGACAGGGGAAATACGCAGTATTTT. This codes for CASSYILDRGNTQYF. Variable domain in full (rest from reference TRBV7-2 and TRBJ2-3): GAGVSQSPSNKVTEKGKDVELRCDPISGHTALYWYRQSLGQGLEFLIYFQGNSAPDKSGLPSDRFSAERTGGSVSTLTIQRTQQEDSAVYLCASSYILDRGNTQYFGPGTRLTVL.

By sample fraction, this clone is large. The chain carries TRBV6-1 and TRBJ2-7; D unclear. V lost 6 bases and J 0 bases, leaving 12 bases between the germline ends. Germline V gives CDR1 MNHNS, CDR2 SASEGT. The CDR3 loop spans 14 amino acids. CDR3: CASRIILSSYEQYF. CDR3 DNA sequence: TGTGCCAGCAGGATCATACTGAGCTCCTACGAGCAGTACTTC.

The V and J genes are TRBV5-6 and TRBJ1-1; D is unclear. Germline lookup yields CDR1 SGHDT and CDR2 YYEEEE. The CDR3 contains 12 residues. Trimming removed 0 bases from V and 6 bases from J, with 6 bases in between. CDR3: CASSLGSAEAFF. CDR3 nucleotide sequence: TGTGCCAGCAGCTTGGGATCCGCTGAAGCTTTCTTT.

The rearrangement uses TRBV28 and TRBJ1-2; 11 bases map to TRBD1. V trimming: 8 bases; J trimming: 4 bases; junction bases outside the gene matches: 6. This CDR3 region has 14 residues. Germline V gene sequence: CDR1 MDHEN, CDR2 SYDVKM. The DNA of the CDR3 is TGTGCCAGCCATCCAGGACAGGGGGCCTATGGCTACACCTTC. It translates to CASHPGQGAYGYTF.

This chain joins TRBV19 and TRBJ1-5, with 8 positions matching TRBD1. V shed 2 bases and J 6 bases; nucleotides not matched to a gene: 9. The CDR3 is 16 amino acids. The germline V gene encodes CDR1 LNHDA and CDR2 SQIVND (reference sequence). CDR3 region: CASSIFPRTGPQPQHF. The DNA of the CDR3 is TGTGCCAGTAGTATATTCCCACGGACAGGGCCTCAGCCCCAGCATTTT.

The chain carries TRBV14 and TRBJ1-4; the D gene is possibly TRBD1 (6 bases). This CDR3 is 14 amino acids long. Germline CDR1 SGHDN, CDR2 FVKESK. Trimming shortened V by 6 bases and J by 8 bases, and 16 bases separated the two germline ends. The chain's CDR3 is CASRSGTPNEKLFF. CDR3 coding DNA: TGTGCCAGCAGGTCCGGGACACCGAACGAAAAACTGTTTTTT.

This chain uses TRBV15 with TRBJ1-3, with D hard to call. There are 14 residues in the CDR3. The germline CDR1 and CDR2 sequences are LNHNV and YYDKDF (reference sequence). Deletions cut 11 bases from V and 2 bases from J, with 16 bases between. The CDR3 coding sequence is TGTGCCTCGACCGAAGGATACGCTGGAAACACCATATATTTT. Protein: CASTEGYAGNTIYF. The full variable domain, rest sourced from reference TRBV15 and TRBJ1-3, is DAMVIQNPRYQVTQFGKPVTLSCSQTLNHNVMYWYQQKSSQAPKLLFHYYDKDFNNEADTPDNFQSRRPNTSFCFLDIRSPGLGDTAMYLCASTEGYAGNTIYFGEGSWLTVV.

The rearrangement joins TRBV29-1 to TRBJ2-1, with 10 bases identical to TRBD2. In germline, CDR1 is SQVTM, CDR2 ANQGSEA. V lost 0 bases and J lost 8; bases outside the gene matches: 10. There are 16 residues in the CDR3. The CDR3 is CSVEDVTSGLGDEQFF. The DNA of the CDR3 is TGCAGCGTTGAAGACGTGACTAGCGGGCTGGGGGATGAGCAGTTCTTC.

The chain has TRBV7-9 and TRBJ1-2, with D possibly TRBD1 on 6 matching bases. V shed 7 bases and J shed 5 bases, with 14 bases lying between them. Germline V gene data show CDR1 as SEHNR and CDR2 as FQNEAQ (reference sequence). The CDR3 consists of 13 residues. CDR3 nucleotide sequence: TGTGCCAGCAACCCCGCAGGGGAATATGGCTACACCTTC. This translates into CASNPAGEYGYTF.

V usage is TRBV5-3 and J usage is TRBJ2-3; TRBD2 matches 10 bases. TRBV5-3 has ORF status, its function being uncertain. CDR3 length: 19 residues. J lost 0 bases, V lost 4 bases, and 14 bases had no gene match. This chain's CDR3 is CARSPPCGSGGDSTDTQYF. In DNA form, the CDR3 reads TGTGCCAGAAGCCCCCCGTGCGGGAGCGGGGGGGATAGCACAGATACGCAGTATTTT.